This T cell receptor (beta chain) comes out of a study of shared clonotypes between healthy human individuals. The authors ran the assay at deep level. Assay: immunoSEQ multiplex PCR; the TCRdb copy retains only in-frame clones and omits some. The table shows under 600,000 clones, with around 81% occurring only once. The ends were cut back, 1 base at V and 7 bases at J, with 9 bases in the middle. This CDR3 is 13 amino acids long. Germline V gives CDR1 SGHRS, CDR2 YFSETQ. The sequence came from a middle-aged woman in good health. Some clones in this sample may be carry-over from other donors' samples. This chain connects TRBV5-1 to TRBJ2-1; unclear D gene. The material sequenced was PBMCs. The CDR3: CASSLFWDNEQFF. The DNA for the CDR3 is TGCGCCAGCAGCTTGTTTTGGGATAATGAGCAGTTCTTC.